The rows below give T cell receptor beta chains drawn from one sample of a study of blood T cells in healthy people across ages. TCRdb reprocessed the 5' RACE reads with MiXCR, giving one entry per CDR3 protein. In the table there are about 320,000 distinct CDR3 sequences, 25% to 30% of which are singletons. Sequenced input: blood. These receptors all come from a woman aged 70-85 years in good health. Both conserved end residues are part of each CDR3. The order of the fields is J gene, D gene, clone size, V gene, CDR3 protein, CDR3 DNA. D genes are given only for firm matches. The size of a clone is reported for some rows only, either as once, few or many, or as a class for expanded clones.

>TRBJ2-1|-|few|TRBV4-1
CASSQAVSLGYEQFF
TGCGCCAGCAGCCAAGCCGTCTCTCTCGGGTATGAGCAGTTCTTC
>TRBJ1-5|TRBD1|many|TRBV20-1
CSASYDRGDRSQHF
TGCAGTGCTAGCTACGACAGGGGGGATCGTTCCCAGCATTTT
>TRBJ2-7|-|-|TRBV2
CASKDSSYEQYF
TGTGCCAGCAAGGACAGCTCCTACGAGCAGTACTTC
>TRBJ1-2|-|few|TRBV12-3/TRBV12-4
CASSGIAGGGYTF
TGTGCCAGCAGCGGGATCGCTGGGGGCGGCTACACCTTC
>TRBJ1-2|-|-|TRBV12-3/TRBV12-4
CASSGPGTGYGYTF
TGCGCCAGCAGTGGACCTGGGACGGGCTATGGCTACACCTTC
>TRBJ2-7|TRBD2|-|TRBV28
CASSPGASGIYEQYF
TGTGCCAGCAGTCCGGGTGCTAGCGGGATCTACGAGCAGTACTTC
>TRBJ2-4|-|few|TRBV12-3/TRBV12-4
CASSFVGGNIQYF
TGTGCCAGCAGTTTTGTTGGGGGAAACATTCAGTACTTC
>TRBJ1-4|-|-|TRBV20-1
CSATPIGEKLFF
TGCAGTGCTACTCCGATTGGGGAAAAACTGTTTTTT
>TRBJ1-4|TRBD1|few|TRBV4-2
CASSQSGTANEKLFF
TGTGCCAGCAGCCAATCCGGGACAGCGAATGAAAAACTGTTTTTT
>TRBJ1-4|TRBD1|few|TRBV7-2
CASKQYSGTANEKLFF
TGTGCCAGCAAACAATATTCAGGGACAGCTAATGAAAAACTGTTTTTT
>TRBJ2-1|-|-|TRBV6-1
CASFKDFNEQFF
TGTGCCAGCTTCAAGGACTTCAATGAGCAGTTCTTC
>TRBJ1-5|-|-|TRBV20-1
CSARNGVQVGYSNQPQHF
TGCAGTGCTAGAAATGGGGTTCAGGTGGGTTATAGCAATCAGCCCCAGCATTTT
>TRBJ2-5|-|-|TRBV5-1
CASSDGSRGGETQYF
TGCGCCAGCAGCGATGGGAGCCGGGGTGGGGAGACCCAGTACTTC
>TRBJ1-6|TRBD1|-|TRBV20-1
CSAREAAGQSLTSNSPLHF
TGCAGTGCTAGAGAGGCTGCGGGACAGTCACTGACCTCCAATTCACCCCTCCACTTT
>TRBJ1-5|-|-|TRBV20-1
CSARVTGPGNQPQHF
TGCAGTGCTAGAGTAACAGGGCCCGGCAATCAGCCCCAGCATTTT
>TRBJ2-2|-|-|TRBV7-2
CASSFRTSNTGELFF
TGTGCCAGCAGCTTCCGGACTTCGAACACCGGGGAGCTGTTTTTT
>TRBJ1-2|TRBD1|-|TRBV20-1
CSAGDRGRLDGYTF
TGCAGTGCCGGAGACAGGGGGCGCCTAGATGGCTACACCTTC
>TRBJ1-4|TRBD1|-|TRBV28
CASTKQGAGNEKLFF
TGTGCCAGCACGAAACAGGGGGCTGGTAATGAAAAACTGTTTTTT
>TRBJ2-3|-|-|TRBV20-1
CSADDRDIPTDTQYF
TGCAGTGCTGATGACCGGGACATTCCCACAGATACGCAGTATTTT
>TRBJ2-1|-|-|TRBV12-3/TRBV12-4
CASSPTPSPRSHNEQFF
TGTGCCAGCAGCCCAACACCTAGCCCACGAAGCCACAATGAGCAGTTCTTC
>TRBJ1-6|-|few|TRBV25-1
CASSDPGSSYNSPLHF
TGTGCCAGCAGCGACCCGGGGAGCTCCTATAATTCACCCCTCCACTTT
>TRBJ2-1|TRBD2|few|TRBV6-1
CASSRKGLAGPNEQFF
TGTGCCAGCAGCCGTAAAGGACTAGCGGGACCCAATGAGCAGTTCTTC
>TRBJ2-1|-|few|TRBV5-5
CASSFGHSNEQFF
TGTGCCAGCAGCTTTGGACATTCCAATGAGCAGTTCTTC
>TRBJ1-1|-|few|TRBV28
CATLKGGRTEAFF
TGTGCCACCCTGAAGGGAGGGAGGACTGAAGCTTTCTTT
>TRBJ2-5|-|-|TRBV20-1
CSAASWISKETQYF
TGCAGTGCCGCCTCCTGGATATCGAAAGAGACCCAGTACTTC
>TRBJ2-1|TRBD2|-|TRBV27
CASSPRLAGGGFGEQFF
TGTGCCAGCAGTCCCCGACTAGCGGGAGGGGGCTTCGGAGAGCAGTTCTTC
>TRBJ1-1|-|few|TRBV10-3
CAISEDMRGRGTEAFF
TGTGCCATCAGTGAGGACATGCGGGGGAGGGGTACTGAAGCTTTCTTT
>TRBJ2-5|-|many|TRBV3-1
CASIRSGGQETQYF
TGTGCCAGCATCAGAAGCGGAGGCCAAGAGACCCAGTACTTC
>TRBJ2-7|TRBD2|many|TRBV29-1
CSVAWREGSYEQYF
TGCAGCGTTGCCTGGCGGGAGGGGTCCTACGAGCAGTACTTC
>TRBJ2-7|TRBD1|many|TRBV7-2
CASSVLGQGGYEQYF
TGTGCCAGCAGCGTACTGGGACAGGGGGGCTACGAGCAGTACTTC
>TRBJ2-5|-|once|TRBV7-6
CASTQGSKETQYF
TGTGCCAGCACCCAGGGGTCCAAAGAGACCCAGTACTTC
>TRBJ2-5|-|-|TRBV7-9
CASSLADRIQETQYF
TGTGCCAGCAGCTTAGCCGACAGGATCCAAGAGACCCAGTACTTC
>TRBJ1-2|TRBD1|-|TRBV7-9
CASSFAGQGVYGYTF
TGTGCCAGCAGCTTTGCGGGACAGGGGGTATATGGCTACACCTTC
>TRBJ2-3|TRBD2|few|TRBV5-1
CASSVAGRTDTQYF
TGCGCCAGCAGTGTAGCGGGGCGCACAGATACGCAGTATTTT
>TRBJ2-5|-|many|TRBV12-3/TRBV12-4
CASSSGLRETQYF
TGTGCCAGCAGTTCCGGACTAAGGGAGACCCAGTACTTC
>TRBJ2-7|-|-|TRBV28
CASSPGKGAYEQYF
TGTGCCAGCAGCCCAGGGAAGGGCGCCTACGAGCAGTACTTC
>TRBJ1-5|TRBD1|-|TRBV10-3
CAISETTGDQPQHF
TGTGCCATCAGTGAGACCACAGGGGATCAGCCCCAGCATTTT
>TRBJ2-1|-|-|TRBV7-8
CASIKRDNNEQFF
TGTGCCAGCATCAAAAGGGACAACAATGAGCAGTTCTTC
>TRBJ2-1|TRBD2|once|TRBV12-3/TRBV12-4
CASSLMGSGSRNEQFF
TGTGCCAGCAGTTTGATGGGTAGCGGGAGCAGAAATGAGCAGTTCTTC
>TRBJ2-7|-|-|TRBV10-3
CATMALGTSYEQYF
TGTGCCACCATGGCCCTAGGGACCTCCTACGAGCAGTACTTC
>TRBJ1-4|-|-|TRBV28
CASSFRGGGGQVSTNEKLFF
TGTGCCAGCAGTTTCAGGGGAGGAGGGGGGCAAGTCTCAACTAATGAAAAACTGTTTTTT
>TRBJ1-4|-|few|TRBV20-1
CSASQYGLKLFF
TGCAGTGCTAGTCAATACGGGCTAAAACTGTTTTTT
>TRBJ1-1|TRBD1|-|TRBV5-1
CASSLPGGSGTEAFF
TGCGCCAGCAGCCTTCCAGGGGGCAGCGGCACTGAAGCTTTCTTT
>TRBJ2-5|-|-|TRBV2
CASRYKQETQYF
TGTGCCAGCAGGTACAAGCAAGAGACCCAGTACTTC
>TRBJ2-5|-|-|TRBV5-1
CASSLNQGGGETQYF
TGCGCCAGCAGCTTAAATCAGGGGGGCGGAGAGACCCAGTACTTC
>TRBJ2-5|-|-|TRBV19
CASKPNQGYQETQYF
TGTGCCAGTAAGCCAAACCAGGGATACCAAGAGACCCAGTACTTC
>TRBJ2-2|-|-|TRBV5-5
CASSLARPPNTGELFF
TGTGCCAGCAGCTTGGCCCGGCCCCCCAACACCGGGGAGCTGTTTTTT
>TRBJ1-1|-|-|TRBV4-3
CASSQEPGRTEAFF
TGCGCCAGCAGCCAAGAGCCAGGGCGGACTGAAGCTTTCTTT
>TRBJ2-6|-|-|TRBV7-8
CAASGSGANVLTF
TGTGCCGCCTCAGGTTCTGGGGCCAACGTCCTGACTTTC
>TRBJ2-1|-|few|TRBV6-4
CARMTLLQFF
TGTGCCAGAATGACCCTACTCCAGTTCTTC
>TRBJ1-5|-|few|TRBV20-1
CSALGTQGRGNQPQHF
TGCAGTGCCCTAGGAACACAGGGCCGCGGCAATCAGCCCCAGCATTTT
>TRBJ2-7|TRBD1|few|TRBV6-6
CTSSPWVGTGGSEQYF
TGTACCAGCAGTCCCTGGGTAGGGACAGGGGGATCCGAGCAGTACTTC
>TRBJ2-2|TRBD2|few|TRBV7-2
CASSPGGSQGELFF
TGTGCCAGCAGTCCAGGCGGGAGCCAGGGGGAGCTGTTTTTT
>TRBJ1-6|-|few|TRBV28
CATQTSRQYNSPLHF
TGTGCCACCCAAACCTCTCGACAGTATAATTCACCCCTCCACTTT
>TRBJ2-5|-|few|TRBV12-3/TRBV12-4
CASGNSGETQYF
TGTGCCAGCGGTAATTCCGGGGAGACCCAGTACTTC
>TRBJ1-2|-|-|TRBV7-8
CASSRDWGRGIRSNYGYTF
TGTGCCAGCAGCCGAGACTGGGGAAGGGGCATTCGATCTAACTATGGCTACACCTTC
>TRBJ2-1|-|-|TRBV5-5
CASSHNWARNNEQFF
TGTGCCAGCAGCCACAACTGGGCTCGGAACAATGAGCAGTTCTTC
>TRBJ2-1|-|-|TRBV5-1
CASNWGGGDEQFF
TGCGCCAGCAATTGGGGAGGCGGGGATGAGCAGTTCTTC
>TRBJ2-1|-|-|TRBV6-5
CASSRLGVYNEQFF
TGTGCCAGCAGCCGGCTGGGAGTCTACAATGAGCAGTTCTTC
>TRBJ2-5|-|-|TRBV6-5
CASSDSGRGETQYF
TGTGCCAGCAGTGACTCTGGTCGGGGGGAGACCCAGTACTTC